This TCR beta chain was obtained from a study of T cell responses to AZD1222 COVID-19 vaccine. The V end was cut by 2 bases, the J end by 0 bases, with 11 bases between. CDR1 and CDR2 from the germline V gene are MDHEN and SYDVKM. CDR3 size: 15 residues. Only in-frame clones appear in the TCRdb table, and some are missing; sequencing was by immunoSEQ multiplex PCR. The sample lists roughly 140,000 clones; 85% to 95% were seen once. General observations from the study: Among the donors, most were white British and more were female, and clonal diversity was possibly underestimated.

As to this clone: Antigen unknown.

This chain joins TRBV28 and TRBJ2-7, with D unresolved. Specimen: peripheral blood, collected after recovery from COVID-19. This receptor was identified in an adult who had recovered from COVID-19. CDR3 DNA sequence: TGTGCCAGCAGTTTAGCTCTCTTTACCTCCTACGAGCAGTACTTC. Amino acids: CASSLALFTSYEQYF.